The rows below give T cell receptor beta chains drawn from one sample of a study of long-term antiretroviral therapy in people with HIV. Method: immunoSEQ multiplex PCR; TCRdb's copy keeps in-frame clones and lacks some. The sample includes 16,000 or so clones, around 87% of them seen just once. The source was unsorted PBMCs, collected 0.7 years before starting antiretroviral therapy. The receptors were gathered from a man aged 50 to 59 with HIV. The CDR3 runs from the conserved cysteine through the conserved F or W.

j_call v_call cdr3_aa
TRBJ2-7 TRBV27 CASSLSIRTGWKQYF
TRBJ1-6 TRBV4-3 CASSPDSGSLHF
TRBJ2-3 TRBV29-1 CSVGLGGPTDTQYF
TRBJ2-7 TRBV2 CASLGGGREPPYEQYF
TRBJ2-1 TRBV7-9 CASSLAGGKYNEQFF
TRBJ2-7 TRBV6-5 CASTRFDEQYF
TRBJ2-7 TRBV6-5 CASSYSKGTGYEQYF
TRBJ1-2 TRBV7-3 CASSLFPGAYGYTF
TRBJ2-7 TRBV5-1 CASSPLPGSEQYF
TRBJ2-5 TRBV11-2 CASSLWTGLRGTQYF
TRBJ1-1 TRBV7-2 CASTLYGEYTEAFF
TRBJ1-1 TRBV7-6 CASSPPGNTEAFF